These 14 T cell receptor beta chains came from one sample sequenced in a study of OX40 agonist ivuxolimab in advanced cancers. Library preparation employed the immunoSEQ multiplex PCR assay. TCRdb carries this immuneACCESS record with in-frame sequences only. Its versions omit some clonotypes, under half of them owing to an unresolved V gene in the studies checked, with the rest unexplained. This sample gives 150,000 to 190,000 clones in total; approximately 94% of them show up just once. The top ten clones comprise approximately 0.3% of the sample. The sequenced sample was CD4+ or CD8+ T cells sorted from blood, obtained in a trial of the OX40 agonist ivuxolimab. The receptors originated from an adult with an advanced solid tumor such as melanoma, head and neck, liver or kidney cancer.

V usage is TRBV28 and J usage is TRBJ1-5, with TRBD1 identical over 7 bases. V gave up 5 bases and J gave up 4 bases; unmatched junction bases: 2. The CDR3 runs to 13 residues. The germline CDR1 and CDR2 sequences are MDHEN and SYDVKM. The CDR3 nucleotides are TGTGCCAGCAGTGGGGGACAGAATCAGCCCCAGCATTTT. Protein sequence: CASSGGQNQPQHF.

The genes are TRBV9 and TRBJ1-1; the D gene is possibly TRBD1 (5 bases). V was clipped by 0 bases and J by 2 bases, with 11 bases between them. CDR3 length: 15 residues. CDR1 is SGDLS and CDR2 is YYNGEE in the germline V gene. CDR3 region: CASSVGDGRNTEAFF. The CDR3 DNA sequence: TGTGCCAGCAGCGTAGGGGACGGGAGAAACACTGAAGCTTTCTTT.

The chain employs TRBV28 and TRBJ2-3; D is unclear. Germline V CDR1 and CDR2: MDHEN, SYDVKM. V lost 3 bases to trimming and J lost 1 base, with 2 bases between them. CDR3 length: 12 amino acids. The CDR3 nucleotides read TGTGCCAGCAGTTTGGGCACAGATACGCAGTATTTT. It specifies CASSLGTDTQYF.

The CDR3 DNA is TGTGCCAGCAGCTTGAGGGCTAGCGGGAGGCCGGGGGCAGATACGCAGTATTTT. As protein: CASSLRASGRPGADTQYF. This rearrangement joins TRBV5-6 to TRBJ2-3, with 11 nucleotides matching TRBD2. Trimming cost V 1 base and J 4 bases; bases outside gene matches: 11. From germline, CDR1 is SGHDT and CDR2 YYEEEE. The CDR3 loop spans 18 amino acids.

The chain has TRBV11-3 and TRBJ2-2; no firm D call. Looked up from germline, CDR1 is SGHNT and CDR2 is YENEEA. The germline V and J ends were trimmed by 1 base and 5 bases, with 5 bases remaining between them. The CDR3 runs 13 residues. The CDR3 nucleotides are TGTGCCAGCAGCTTAGGTGGGACCGGGGAGCTGTTTTTT. Translating gives CASSLGGTGELFF.

The rearrangement uses TRBV29-1 and TRBJ2-7, with TRBD2 matching over 9 bases. Germline CDR1 reads SQVTM; CDR2 reads ANQGSEA. This CDR3 is built from 17 residues. V shed 4 bases, J shed 4 bases, and the junction held 17 bases outside the gene matches. CDR3 protein: CSVVTSLAGGPGYEQYF. The CDR3 region has the DNA TGCAGCGTTGTAACGAGCCTTGCGGGAGGGCCGGGATACGAGCAGTACTTC.

This rearrangement joins TRBV11-2 to TRBJ2-7; the match to TRBD1 covers 7 bases. The germline gives CDR1 SGHAT, CDR2 FQNNGV. The CDR3 contains 14 residues. J was trimmed by 4 bases and V by 5 bases; bases with no gene match: 8. CDR3 region: CASSTTGEGYEQYF. In DNA, the CDR3 is TGTGCCAGCAGCACCACAGGGGAAGGGTACGAGCAGTACTTC.

The chain has TRBV10-3 and TRBJ1-3; 8 bases agree with TRBD1. The CDR3 extends over 18 amino acids. Germline lookup yields CDR1 ENHRY and CDR2 SYGVKD. V shed 3 bases and J 4 bases; nucleotides not matched to a gene: 14. The CDR3 DNA reads as TGTGCCATCAGTGACTCCAAAACTCAGGGGGCAGGAGGAAACACCATATATTTT. It is translated as CAISDSKTQGAGGNTIYF.

The chain links TRBV6-6 to TRBJ1-2; 12 bases match TRBD1. Germline loops: CDR1 MNHNY, CDR2 SVGAGI (reference sequence). There are 16 residues in the CDR3. The J segment lost 2 bases and the V segment lost 6 bases, leaving 7 bases of the junction unmatched. As DNA, the CDR3 is TGTGCCAGCAGCTACGGGACAGGGGGCGAGAACTATGGCTACACCTTC. It yields the protein CASSYGTGGENYGYTF.

V gene TRBV6-5 combines with J gene TRBJ1-4; D not certain. Trimming took 3 bases from V and 4 from J, leaving 9 bases between them. This CDR3 comprises 14 residues. CDR1 is MNHEY and CDR2 is SVGAGI in the germline V gene. CDR3: CASSYTDYNEKLFF. CDR3 nucleotide sequence: TGTGCCAGCAGTTATACAGACTATAATGAAAAACTGTTTTTT.

This rearrangement joins TRBV7-2 to TRBJ1-2, with D maybe TRBD1 (5 bases). Germline loops: CDR1 SGHTA, CDR2 FQGNSA. V lost 0 bases, J lost 7 bases, and 24 bases lay in between. The CDR3 runs to 18 residues. CDR3 bases: TGTGCCAGCAGCTTAGCGGGAGGGAGGGGTACCCATCGTGGTGGCTACACCTTC. This encodes CASSLAGGRGTHRGGYTF.

The chain is built from TRBV15 and TRBJ1-4; D possibly corresponds to TRBD1 (6 bases). From germline, CDR1 is LNHNV and CDR2 YYDKDF (reference sequence). This CDR3 has 15 residues. V was shortened by 0 bases and J by 6 bases, with 11 bases between the two germline ends. The CDR3 loop reads CATSRDWGGDEKLFF. For the CDR3, the DNA is TGTGCCACCAGCAGAGATTGGGGGGGCGATGAAAAACTGTTTTTT.

The chain combines TRBV28 with TRBJ1-2, with 9 bases lining up with TRBD1. Germline V gives CDR1 MDHEN, CDR2 SYDVKM. V was pared by 5 bases and J by 2 bases, with 3 bases of the junction left unmatched. CDR3 length: 14 residues. Here the CDR3 reads CASSTTGGNYGYTF. The CDR3 DNA sequence: TGTGCCAGCAGTACGACAGGGGGGAACTATGGCTACACCTTC.

This clone was seen a single time. The V call is TRBV18, the J call TRBJ1-2; weak D call: TRBD1 (6 bases). The germline V and J ends were trimmed by 0 bases and 6 bases, with 11 bases remaining between them. The germline CDR1 and CDR2 sequences are KGHSH and LQKENI. The CDR3 length is 14 residues. The CDR3 DNA follows: TGTGCCAGCTCACCACCAAACAGGGTCGATGGCTACACCTTC. Translating gives CASSPPNRVDGYTF.